The next 2 T cell receptor beta chains were all read from a single sample in a study of cytomegalovirus exposure and HLA in healthy donors. PCR involved 60 Vbeta and 13 Jbeta primers. Sequencing was performed with immunoSEQ multiplex PCR; in TCRdb, only in-frame clones are kept and a portion is missing. The sample has more than 95,000 clones; roughly 15% are singletons. Sequencing was done on a sample of PBMCs. These receptors were collected from a female donor in good health and CMV-seronegative.

This clone has just a few counts. The chain joins TRBV6-5 to TRBJ1-4; TRBD1 might be the D (5 bases). The germline V gene encodes CDR1 MNHEY and CDR2 SVGAGI. This CDR3 is 14 amino acids long. V dropped 0 bases and J dropped 7 bases, with 9 bases sitting between them. CDR3 bases: TGTGCCAGCAGTTACTCGACAGAAGGTGAAAAACTGTTTTTT. Translation: CASSYSTEGEKLFF.

The J gene is TRBJ2-7, the V gene TRBV29-1, with D hard to call. The CDR3 sequence is 9 residues long. Germline assignment: CDR1 SQVTM and CDR2 ANQGSEA. Trimming pared 6 bases from V and 4 bases from J, leaving 4 bases between. CDR3 in amino acids: CSVRYEQYF. The CDR3 coding sequence is TGCAGCGTCCGTTACGAGCAGTACTTC.